The 29 T cell receptor beta chains reported below all come from one sample, sequenced in a study of blood T cell repertoires in COVID-19. Some clones are missing from TCRdb's copy, which holds only in-frame ones; the method was immunoSEQ multiplex PCR. The sample lists 120,000 or so clones, approximately 83% occurring once. The specimen sequenced was peripheral blood. These receptor sequences come from an elderly man with active or convalescent COVID-19.

This chain connects TRBV10-3 to TRBJ2-2; a possible D gene is TRBD1 (6 bases). The germline V gene has CDR1 ENHRY and CDR2 SYGVKD. The CDR3 is made up of 14 amino acids. Trimming shortened V by 8 bases and J by 3 bases, and 13 bases separated the two germline ends. As DNA, the CDR3 is TGTGCCATCGGGTGGGGGCTGGACACCGGGGAGCTGTTTTTT. It is translated as CAIGWGLDTGELFF.

The chain links TRBV7-9 to TRBJ1-1; no clear D. The CDR3 length is 15 residues. V was shortened by 0 bases and J by 1 base, with 9 bases between the two germline ends. Germline V gene data show CDR1 as SEHNR and CDR2 as FQNEAQ (reference sequence). The CDR3 region has the DNA TGTGCCAGCAGCTTAGCGGAGGTAAGGAACACTGAAGCTTTCTTT. Amino acids: CASSLAEVRNTEAFF.

J is TRBJ1-2 and V is TRBV6-5; 10 bases match TRBD1. Unmatched junction bases numbered 3, after V lost 0 bases and J lost 2 bases. Germline assignment: CDR1 MNHEY and CDR2 SVGAGI. This CDR3 comprises 16 residues. The CDR3 DNA sequence: TGTGCCAGCAGTTACTCGGGGACAGGGGCGAACTATGGCTACACCTTC. It codes for CASSYSGTGANYGYTF.

The chain combines TRBV5-8 with TRBJ2-2; no clear D. This CDR3 is 13 amino acids long. Trimming removed 4 bases at V and 1 base at J, with 5 bases between. CDR1 and CDR2 (germline): SGHTS, YDEGEE. As DNA, the CDR3 is TGTGCCAGCAGCCACAGGAACACCGGGGAGCTGTTTTTT. Translating gives CASSHRNTGELFF.

This clone appeared a few times. The chain carries TRBV24-1 and TRBJ2-5, with D perhaps TRBD2 (6 bases). V lost 5 bases and J 2 bases, leaving 8 bases between the germline ends. The CDR3 is 13 amino acids. Germline V CDR1 and CDR2: KGHDR, SFDVKD. DNA of the CDR3: TGTGCCACCAGTGGGGACTCACAAGAGACCCAGTACTTC. Amino acids: CATSGDSQETQYF.

The V gene is TRBV5-4, the J gene TRBJ2-3; possibly TRBD2 for D (6 bases). The CDR3 spans 15 residues. Germline V gene data show CDR1 as SGHNT and CDR2 as YYREEE (reference sequence). V was cut by 4 bases and J by 3 bases, with 15 bases left in between. The CDR3 coding sequence is TGTGCCAGCAGCGGAGGGATAGACGGGACAGATACGCAGTATTTT. Translating gives CASSGGIDGTDTQYF. Combining the CDR3 with reference TRBV5-4 and TRBJ2-3 gives the whole variable domain ETGVTQSPTHLIKTRGQQVTLRCSSQSGHNTVSWYQQALGQGPQFIFQYYREEENGRGNFPPRFSGLQFPNYSSELNVNALELDDSALYLCASSGGIDGTDTQYFGPGTRLTVL.

The genes are TRBV5-1 and TRBJ2-2; 8 nucleotides align to TRBD1. With V trimmed by 6 bases and J by 4 bases, 8 bases remained unmatched. The CDR3 totals 15 residues. CDR1 and CDR2 from the germline V gene are SGHRS and YFSETQ. The CDR3 DNA reads TGCGCCAGCACCAGGGGGCTCGTGGTCACCGGGGAGCTGTTTTTT. Amino acids: CASTRGLVVTGELFF.

The genes are TRBV7-8 and TRBJ2-2, with 7 positions matching TRBD1. This CDR3 has 15 amino acids. Per germline, CDR1 SGHVS and CDR2 FQNEAQ. Trimming at V came to 1 base and at J to 5 bases, leaving 4 bases not matched to a gene. As DNA, the CDR3 is TGTGCCAGCAGCTTAGGAGGGGGCTGGACCGGGGAGCTGTTTTTT. Translating it yields CASSLGGGWTGELFF.

This clone has a handful of counts. This CDR3 is CASSLGQWGEQYF. CDR3 bases: TGTGCCAGCAGCTTGGGGCAGTGGGGTGAGCAGTACTTC. The J gene is TRBJ2-7, the V gene TRBV7-2; tentatively, D is TRBD1 (5 bases). The V end was cut by 3 bases, the J end by 7 bases, with 13 bases between. The V gene's germline CDR1 is SGHTA and CDR2 FQGNSA. This CDR3 is 13 amino acids long.

V usage is TRBV5-1 and J usage is TRBJ1-2, with D tentatively TRBD1 (5 bases). This CDR3 contains 13 residues. With 0 bases removed from V and 3 bases from J, the gap between germline ends came to 6 bases. Per the germline V gene, CDR1 is SGHRS and CDR2 is YFSETQ. The chain's CDR3 is CASSLGQHYGYTF. CDR3 nucleotides: TGCGCCAGCAGCTTGGGACAGCACTATGGCTACACCTTC.

The rearrangement links TRBV5-4 to TRBJ2-2; TRBD2 aligns across 16 bases. From germline, CDR1 is SGHNT and CDR2 YYREEE (reference sequence). V lost 4 bases and J lost 6; bases outside the gene matches: 12. The CDR3 is 19 amino acids. This CDR3 is CASSPMGTSGGAGPGELFF. The CDR3 DNA sequence: TGTGCCAGCAGCCCGATGGGGACTAGCGGGGGGGCCGGCCCCGGGGAGCTGTTTTTT.

The chain has TRBV24-1 and TRBJ2-5, with 7 positions matching TRBD1. The junction had 14 bases not matched to a gene; V was cut back by 6 bases and J by 14 bases. The germline gives CDR1 KGHDR, CDR2 SFDVKD. This CDR3 has 13 amino acids. Here the CDR3 reads CATSLSVKGALYF. CDR3 sequence (DNA): TGTGCCACCAGTTTAAGTGTTAAGGGGGCCCTCTACTTC.

The V and J genes are TRBV11-2 and TRBJ1-2; no firm D call. Looked up from germline, CDR1 is SGHAT and CDR2 is FQNNGV. CDR3 length: 14 amino acids. Deletions cut 1 base from V and 4 bases from J, with 10 bases between. DNA of the CDR3: TGTGCCAGCAGCTTAGGGTCAGTCTTCTATGGCTACACCTTC. Protein sequence: CASSLGSVFYGYTF.

This sequence joins TRBV7-6 and TRBJ2-7; possible D gene TRBD2, 6 bases. Trimming shortened V by 1 base and J by 2 bases, and 12 bases separated the two germline ends. The germline V gene has CDR1 SGHVS and CDR2 FNYEAQ. The CDR3 sequence is 15 residues long. The CDR3 DNA reads as TGTGCCAGCAGCTTAGGGCGGGGCCTACCCTACGAGCAGTACTTC. Its translation is CASSLGRGLPYEQYF. Full variable domain (outside the CDR3, taken from reference TRBV7-6 and TRBJ2-7): GAGVSQSPRYKVTKRGQDVALRCDPISGHVSLYWYRQALGQGPEFLTYFNYEAQQDKSGLPNDRFSAERPEGSISTLTIQRTEQRDSAMYRCASSLGRGLPYEQYFGPGTRLTVT.

The chain combines TRBV21-1 with TRBJ1-1; no DNA check was done on the table's D call, TRBD1. TRBV21-1 is deemed a pseudogene. This CDR3 spans 17 amino acids. DNA of the CDR3: TGTGCCAGCACCGAGCCTGTCACAGCCACGAGGAACACTGAAGCTTTCTTT. This codes for CASTEPVTATRNTEAFF.

The V and J genes are TRBV5-1 and TRBJ1-2; D is unresolved. The V gene lost 0 bases and the J gene lost 5 bases, with 5 bases spanning the gap. There are 12 residues in the CDR3. Germline assignment: CDR1 SGHRS and CDR2 YFSETQ. The CDR3 here is CASSLDMYGYTF. The CDR3 DNA reads TGCGCCAGCAGCTTGGACATGTATGGCTACACCTTC.

The rearrangement links TRBV25-1 to TRBJ1-2; a weak D match, TRBD1 (5 bases). Germline values: CDR1 MGHDK, CDR2 SYGVNS. V gave up 8 bases and J gave up 3 bases, with 13 bases separating them. The CDR3 contains 13 residues. This chain's CDR3 is CASGKGGDYGYTF. The CDR3 DNA reads as TGTGCCAGCGGGAAGGGAGGGGACTATGGCTACACCTTC.

V usage is TRBV5-1 and J usage is TRBJ1-1, with 9 bases matching TRBD1. V was clipped by 0 bases and J by 1 base; unmatched bases: 4. Germline V gene data show CDR1 as SGHRS and CDR2 as YFSETQ. This CDR3 is built from 16 residues. In DNA form, the CDR3 reads TGCGCCAGCAGCTTGGGCCCGACAGGGGGGAACACTGAAGCTTTCTTT. As protein: CASSLGPTGGNTEAFF.

Comments on this clone: This specimen includes other DNA sequences encoding the same CDR3. The genes are TRBV27 and TRBJ2-7; 9 positions match TRBD2. Trimming took 5 bases from V and 4 from J; bases not matched to a gene: 9. The CDR3 covers 15 residues. Germline V gene lookup returns CDR1 MNHEY and CDR2 SMNVEV (reference sequence). The CDR3 nucleotides read TGTGCCAGCAGTCCACGGGTGGCGGGGGGGTACGAGCAGTACTTC. Amino acid sequence: CASSPRVAGGYEQYF.

This clone was counted between two and nine times. The rearrangement links TRBV18 to TRBJ2-1; 8 nucleotides align to TRBD2. Germline V gives CDR1 KGHSH, CDR2 LQKENI. The CDR3 runs to 15 residues. The V gene end was trimmed by 0 bases and the J gene end by 7 bases; junction bases not matched to a gene: 5. This chain's CDR3 is CASSPPSGSMNEQFF. DNA for the CDR3: TGTGCCAGCTCACCACCCAGCGGGAGTATGAATGAGCAGTTCTTC.

This clone appeared a single time. CDR3 protein: CASRPTSGGRSEQYF. CDR3 in DNA: TGTGCCAGCAGACCCACTAGCGGGGGACGTAGCGAGCAGTACTTC. The chain links TRBV3-1 (or the pseudogene TRBV3-2) to TRBJ2-7; 11 bases align to TRBD2. CDR1 and CDR2 from the germline V gene are LGHDT and YNNKEL (reference sequence). This CDR3 is built from 15 residues. V lost 6 bases, J lost 6 bases, and 10 bases stayed unmatched.

This clone came up a few times. V and J are TRBV7-2 and TRBJ1-6; a possible D gene is TRBD1 (6 bases). This CDR3 comprises 14 residues. CDR1 and CDR2 (germline): SGHTA, FQGNSA. Trimming left V 7 bases short and J 14 bases short, with 21 bases between. CDR3 coding DNA: TGTGCCAGCACCCTGGAACAGGGCCCTCGGGCCCTCCACTTT. Its translation: CASTLEQGPRALHF.

As to this clone: Other DNA sequences in this specimen translate into the identical CDR3. This sequence joins TRBV6-5 and TRBJ2-1; D unclear. The CDR3 length is 15 residues. Germline-derived CDR1 and CDR2 are MNHEY and SVGAGI. The ends were cut back, 6 bases at V and 0 bases at J, with 12 bases in the middle. The CDR3 DNA follows: TGTGCCAGCAGCCTGACGGAGAGCTCCTACAATGAGCAGTTCTTC. Residues: CASSLTESSYNEQFF.

This clone was seen more than once but under ten times. The J gene is TRBJ2-7, the V gene TRBV20-1; D ambiguous. Germline assignment: CDR1 DFQATT and CDR2 SNEGSKA (reference sequence). The CDR3 extends over 11 amino acids. Trimming stripped 1 base from V and 7 bases from J, with 8 bases between. The CDR3 sequence: CSARAVREQYF. In nucleotides, the CDR3 is TGCAGTGCTAGAGCCGTGAGGGAGCAGTACTTC.

The rearrangement joins TRBV11-3 to TRBJ2-3; 11 nucleotides align to TRBD1. Germline trimming cut 6 bases from V and 4 bases from J; bases unmatched to any gene: 3. CDR1 is SGHNT and CDR2 is YENEEA in the germline V gene. The CDR3 covers 14 residues. CDR3 region: CASSLGQGADTQYF. The CDR3 DNA reads as TGTGCCAGCAGTCTGGGACAGGGGGCAGATACGCAGTATTTT.

The chain is built from TRBV4-1 and TRBJ2-3; tentatively, D is TRBD2 (6 bases). Trimming took 1 base from V and 2 from J, leaving 10 bases between them. The length of the CDR3 is 15 residues. Germline V CDR1 and CDR2: MGHRA, YSYEKL. In DNA, the CDR3 is TGCGCCAGCAGCCAAGGGGGGGATGACACAGATACGCAGTATTTT. Translated: CASSQGGDDTDTQYF.

The chain has TRBV5-8 and TRBJ2-7, with 9 bases fitting TRBD2. Trimming took 4 bases from V and 12 from J; bases not matched to a gene: 5. The CDR3 is 11 amino acids. Per the germline V gene, CDR1 is SGHTS and CDR2 is YDEGEE. CDR3 amino acids: CASSAIAGVYF. In nucleotides, the CDR3 is TGTGCCAGCAGCGCAATAGCGGGGGTGTACTTC.

The genes are TRBV24-1 and TRBJ2-6, with D uncertain. Trimming left V 7 bases short and J 6 bases short, with 3 bases between. This CDR3 spans 11 amino acids. Looked up from germline, CDR1 is KGHDR and CDR2 is SFDVKD. The CDR3 loop reads CATSSANVLTF. DNA of the CDR3: TGTGCCACCAGCTCGGCCAACGTCCTGACTTTC.

This rearrangement joins TRBV18 to TRBJ2-3; possible D gene TRBD1, 5 bases. CDR1 and CDR2 (germline): KGHSH, LQKENI. V shed 3 bases and J shed 2 bases, with 15 bases lying between them. The CDR3 has 16 residues. The CDR3 region has the DNA TGTGCCAGCTCACCCCGGACACTATCTTACACAGATACGCAGTATTTT. Residues: CASSPRTLSYTDTQYF.